This record covers a single TCR beta chain. This entry comes from a study of tumor-infiltrating lymphocytes in oesophageal squamous cell carcinoma. TCRdb reanalysed the PCR reads using MiXCR and keeps one entry per CDR3 protein. This sample has approximately 18,000 distinct CDR3 sequences, with about 50% found just once. Source material: esophageal tumor tissue. This TCR was recovered from a male donor with esophageal squamous cell carcinoma.

The CDR3, as DNA: TGTGCCAGCAGCTCTACCGGGACCGGGAGCTCCTACAATGAGCAGTTCTTC. Translation gives CASSSTGTGSSYNEQFF. This chain uses TRBV5-6 with TRBJ2-1; a possible D gene is TRBD2 (6 bases). The ends were cut back, 3 bases at V and 0 bases at J, with 16 bases in the middle. The length of the CDR3 is 17 residues. Germline CDR1 SGHDT, CDR2 YYEEEE.